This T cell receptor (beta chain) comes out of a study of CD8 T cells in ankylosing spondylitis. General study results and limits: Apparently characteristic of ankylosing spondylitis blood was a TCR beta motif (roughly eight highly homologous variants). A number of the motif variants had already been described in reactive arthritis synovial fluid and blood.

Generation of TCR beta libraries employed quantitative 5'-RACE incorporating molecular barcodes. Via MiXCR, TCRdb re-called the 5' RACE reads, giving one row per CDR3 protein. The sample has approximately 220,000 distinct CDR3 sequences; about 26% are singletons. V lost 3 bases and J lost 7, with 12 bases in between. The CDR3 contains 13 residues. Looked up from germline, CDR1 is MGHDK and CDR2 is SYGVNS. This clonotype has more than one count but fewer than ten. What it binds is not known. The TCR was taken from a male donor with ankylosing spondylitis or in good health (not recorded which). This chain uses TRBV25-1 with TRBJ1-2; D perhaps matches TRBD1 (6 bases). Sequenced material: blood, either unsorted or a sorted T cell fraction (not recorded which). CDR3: CASSEAGEVGYTF. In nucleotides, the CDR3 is TGTGCCAGCAGTGAGGCAGGGGAAGTTGGCTACACCTTC.